This T cell receptor (beta chain) was documented in a study of technical replicates of blood from a handful of donors. TCRdb keeps only in-frame clones here, not all; method: immunoSEQ multiplex PCR. There are approximately 79,000 clones in the sample; roughly 96% occur only once, and less than 0.35% lies in the top ten. This clone was seen just once. Looked up from germline, CDR1 is SGHVS and CDR2 is FNYEAQ. V shed 6 bases, J shed 5 bases, and the junction held 9 bases outside the gene matches. The CDR3 length is 15 residues. The chain employs TRBV7-6 and TRBJ2-1; 8 positions agree with TRBD1. Sequencing input: T cells isolated from PBMCs. The receptor was derived from a human donor in good health. CDR3 bases: TGTGCCAGCAGTTACAACAGGGGGACGGACAATGAGCAGTTCTTC. Translating it yields CASSYNRGTDNEQFF. The full variable domain, in which reference TRBV7-6 and TRBJ2-1 provide the parts outside the CDR3, is GAGVSQSPRYKVTKRGQDVALRCDPISGHVSLYWYRQALGQGPEFLTYFNYEAQQDKSGLPNDRFSAERPEGSISTLTIQRTEQRDSAMYRCASSYNRGTDNEQFFGPGTRLTVL.